The clone carrying this T cell receptor (beta chain) was seen repeatedly, ten times or more. These data come from a study of T-cell reconstitution after alpha-beta-depleted transplantation in children. In germline, CDR1 is SGHRS, CDR2 YFSETQ. V lost 4 bases to trimming and J lost 2 bases; unmatched junction nucleotides: 6. This CDR3 has 16 residues. Unique molecular identifiers were used to barcode this TCRbeta library. In TCRdb, the PCR reads were re-called with MiXCR into one record per CDR3 protein. The table has over 550,000 distinct CDR3 sequences, over 9.5% seen once. Source: PBMCs from the stem cell graft donor, taken from the stem cell graft. The gene calls are TRBV5-1 and TRBJ1-5; 10 bases fit TRBD1. This TCR derives from a human donor who donated a stem cell graft to a child with acute myeloid leukemia. The CDR3 spells CASSPGQGTGNQPQHF. CDR3 DNA: TGCGCCAGCAGCCCGGGACAGGGGACGGGCAATCAGCCCCAGCATTTT.